One and the same sample provided the 25 T cell receptor beta chains below, sequenced in a study of cytomegalovirus exposure and HLA in healthy donors. Measured with immunoSEQ multiplex PCR; TCRdb has only the in-frame clones, and not every one. The data hold 80,000 to 95,000 clones, with approximately 94% observed a single time. Sequenced: PBMCs. These TCRs come from a woman aged 25 to 39 in good health and CMV-seropositive.

V usage is TRBV6-1 and J usage is TRBJ1-2; D is unclear. Germline V CDR1 and CDR2: MNHNS, SASEGT. V was cut by 4 bases and J by 4 bases, with 16 bases left in between. This CDR3 region has 15 residues. The CDR3 DNA sequence: TGTGCCAGCAGTGTGGTAGGTAGTCGGGTCTATGGCTACACCTTC. It encodes CASSVVGSRVYGYTF.

The V and J genes are TRBV6-5 and TRBJ2-1; 9 bases align to TRBD2. Germline V lookup: CDR1 MNHEY, CDR2 SVGAGI. The CDR3 has 14 amino acids. The V segment lost 7 bases and the J segment 14 bases; nucleotides outside the gene matches: 15. The CDR3 region is CASTRSGLASNKFF. CDR3 bases: TGTGCCAGCACCCGATCGGGACTAGCCAGTAATAAGTTCTTC.

This clone occurred once. The J gene is TRBJ2-3, the V gene TRBV9; D might be TRBD2 (6 bases). The CDR3 contains 20 residues. Per germline, CDR1 SGDLS and CDR2 YYNGEE. The germline V and J ends were trimmed by 0 bases and 0 bases, with 23 bases remaining between them. Here the CDR3 DNA reads TGTGCCAGCAGCGTAGTAGGGCTCGGGGGAGGTTTAGTTAGCACAGATACGCAGTATTTT. This codes for CASSVVGLGGGLVSTDTQYF. The full variable domain, completed using reference TRBV9 and TRBJ2-3, is DSGVTQTPKHLITATGQRVTLRCSPRSGDLSVYWYQQSLDQGLQFLIQYYNGEERAKGNILERFSAQQFPDLHSELNLSSLELGDSALYFCASSVVGLGGGLVSTDTQYFGPGTRLTVL.

The gene calls are TRBV5-6 and TRBJ2-7; D might be TRBD2 (6 bases). V gave up 1 base and J gave up 7 bases, with 12 bases separating them. The CDR3 loop spans 13 amino acids. CDR1 is SGHDT, CDR2 YYEEEE, per germline. The CDR3 nucleotides are TGTGCCAGCAGCTTGTTGGGAGGTAATGAGCAGTACTTC. It translates to CASSLLGGNEQYF.

The rearrangement links TRBV7-9 to TRBJ1-4, with 8 bases matching TRBD1. The CDR3 spans 14 residues. V dropped 0 bases and J dropped 8; count of bases not matched to a gene: 2. Germline CDR1 is SEHNR and CDR2 is FQNEAQ (reference sequence). CDR3 loop: CASSLAAGGEKLFF. CDR3 coding DNA: TGTGCCAGCAGCTTAGCGGCAGGGGGCGAAAAACTGTTTTTT.

The chain uses TRBV7-2 and TRBJ1-1; tentative D call: TRBD1 (5 bases). Germline CDR1 is SGHTA and CDR2 is FQGNSA. Trimming removed 4 bases at V and 10 bases at J, with 16 bases between. There are 13 residues in the CDR3. This chain's CDR3 is CASSSGLPSRAFF. The CDR3 DNA sequence: TGTGCCAGCAGCTCGGGACTACCTTCGAGAGCTTTCTTT.

This clone occurred a few times. The V gene is TRBV27, the J gene TRBJ2-7, with 14 bases identical to TRBD2. Germline V CDR1 and CDR2: MNHEY, SMNVEV (reference sequence). The CDR3 is 20 residues long. Trimming cost V 1 base and J 7 bases; bases outside gene matches: 18. DNA of the CDR3: TGTGCCAGCAGTTTATGGCCCCCGGGACTAGCGGGAGATCCTTTGGGGGAGCAGTACTTC. Amino acid sequence: CASSLWPPGLAGDPLGEQYF.

The V gene is TRBV6-5, the J gene TRBJ2-7; 8 bases map to TRBD1. V gave up 4 bases and J gave up 1 base; unmatched junction bases: 6. The CDR3 extends over 15 amino acids. Germline V gene sequence: CDR1 MNHEY, CDR2 SVGAGI. The CDR3 loop is CASSFGQGSSYEQYF. The DNA for the CDR3 is TGTGCCAGCAGTTTTGGACAGGGCAGTTCCTACGAGCAGTACTTC.

J is TRBJ2-5 and V is TRBV29-1, with D possibly TRBD2 on 5 matching bases. V lost 4 bases to trimming and J lost 7 bases, with 16 bases between them. The CDR3 sequence is 13 residues long. Germline V gene sequence: CDR1 SQVTM, CDR2 ANQGSEA. CDR3 nucleotides: TGCAGCGTTGCACTCGCGGTGGGGAGGACCCAGTACTTC. Residues: CSVALAVGRTQYF.

The CDR3 protein is CASGLAGGRQNRYNEQFF. DNA of the CDR3: TGTGCTAGTGGTTTGGCAGGGGGACGACAAAACAGGTACAATGAGCAGTTCTTC. This sequence joins TRBV12-5 and TRBJ2-1; 7 bases are shared with TRBD1. Germline CDR1 is LGHNT and CDR2 is FRNRAP. The V and J ends lost 1 base and 4 bases, in that order; junction bases with no gene match: 13. The CDR3 length is 18 residues.

V is TRBV7-9 and J is TRBJ1-1; D is perhaps TRBD1 (5 bases). Looked up from germline, CDR1 is SEHNR and CDR2 is FQNEAQ (reference sequence). Trimming pared 4 bases from V and 6 bases from J, leaving 12 bases between. There are 13 residues in the CDR3. The CDR3 loop reads CASSSGGGAEAFF. The CDR3 DNA reads as TGTGCCAGCAGCTCCGGCGGGGGGGCTGAAGCTTTCTTT.

The CDR3 DNA reads as TGTGCCAGCAGCTGGCGGGGAAAGTGGAAGCAGTTCTTC. This gives the protein CASSWRGKWKQFF. The gene calls are TRBV14 and TRBJ2-1; a weak D match, TRBD2 (6 bases). This CDR3 has 13 amino acids. Trimming left V 5 bases short and J 11 bases short, with 16 bases between. CDR1 SGHDN and CDR2 FVKESK come from the germline V gene.

This clone was seen only once. The V gene is TRBV28, the J gene TRBJ2-7; the match to TRBD1 covers 7 bases. Germline V lookup: CDR1 MDHEN, CDR2 SYDVKM. This CDR3 is 15 amino acids long. Trimming at V came to 4 bases and at J to 1 base, leaving 7 bases not matched to a gene. The CDR3 here is CASSSQGFSSYEQYF. The CDR3 DNA reads as TGTGCCAGCAGTTCACAGGGGTTTTCGTCCTACGAGCAGTACTTC.

This clone has a single count. The chain couples TRBV7-7 to TRBJ2-3, with TRBD2 matching 13 bases. Losses at the gene ends were 1 base for V and 2 bases for J; bases not matched to a gene: 6. The V gene's germline CDR1 is SSHAT and CDR2 FNYEAQ (reference sequence). The CDR3 runs to 18 residues. In DNA, the CDR3 is TGTGCCAGCAGCTTAGAACTAGCGGGAGGGGGGATCACAGATACGCAGTATTTT. As protein: CASSLELAGGGITDTQYF.

The chain employs TRBV15 and TRBJ1-1; no clear D. CDR3 length equals 12 residues. Trimming removed 2 bases from V and 2 bases from J, with 3 bases in between. From germline, CDR1 is LNHNV and CDR2 YYDKDF (reference sequence). The CDR3 spells CATSRLNTEAFF. Written as DNA, the CDR3 is TGTGCCACCAGCAGACTTAACACTGAAGCTTTCTTT.

The chain recombines TRBV18 with TRBJ2-2, with 7 bases that match TRBD1. The ends lost 2 bases at V and 3 bases at J; junction bases unmatched: 6. The CDR3 extends over 16 amino acids. Germline CDR1 and CDR2: KGHSH and LQKENI. CDR3 bases: TGTGCCAGCTCACCAGGGACAGTAACCGACACCGGGGAGCTGTTTTTT. Its translation is CASSPGTVTDTGELFF.

The chain links TRBV7-9 to TRBJ2-7; possible D gene TRBD1, 6 bases. Germline loops: CDR1 SEHNR, CDR2 FQNEAQ (reference sequence). CDR3 size: 14 residues. V lost 0 bases to trimming and J lost 7 bases, with 13 bases between them. This chain's CDR3 is CASSLAQGFGEQYF. The CDR3 DNA follows: TGTGCCAGCAGCTTAGCCCAGGGGTTCGGGGAGCAGTACTTC.

Only one count was recorded for this clone. CDR3 sequence (DNA): TGCAGTGCTAGAGCGGGGGATGAGCAGTTCTTC. This sequence encodes CSARAGDEQFF. V gene TRBV20-1 combines with J gene TRBJ2-1; tentatively, D is TRBD2 (6 bases). The V end lost 1 base, the J end lost 8 bases, and 6 bases lay between the germline ends. The CDR3 has 11 amino acids. The germline CDR1 and CDR2 sequences are DFQATT and SNEGSKA (reference sequence).

This sequence joins TRBV28 and TRBJ2-7, with TRBD2 matching over 11 bases. V shed 3 bases, J shed 0 bases, and the junction held 13 bases outside the gene matches. In germline, CDR1 is MDHEN, CDR2 SYDVKM. CDR3 length: 19 amino acids. DNA of the CDR3: TGTGCCAGCAGTTTTGTGGGACTAGCGGACGGGGGGAGCTCCTACGAGCAGTACTTC. Protein: CASSFVGLADGGSSYEQYF.

CDR3 amino acids: CASSPDRGLYEQYF. The CDR3 coding sequence is TGTGCCAGCAGCCCGGACAGGGGGCTGTACGAGCAGTACTTC. This chain connects TRBV5-4 to TRBJ2-7, with TRBD1 identical over 11 bases. Trimming cost V 4 bases and J 4 bases; bases outside gene matches: 4. The CDR3 covers 14 residues. Looked up from germline, CDR1 is SGHNT and CDR2 is YYREEE (reference sequence).

The CDR3 protein is CASSEFGADYGYTF. The CDR3 nucleotides read TGTGCCAGCAGTGAATTTGGCGCGGACTATGGCTACACCTTC. The chain couples TRBV25-1 to TRBJ1-2; no clear D gene. V lost 1 base and J lost 3, with 9 bases in between. Germline CDR1 MGHDK, CDR2 SYGVNS. The CDR3 consists of 14 residues.

The chain carries TRBV5-1 and TRBJ1-3, with unresolved D. Trimming cost V 5 bases and J 2 bases, with 20 bases left between them. The germline gives CDR1 SGHRS, CDR2 YFSETQ. CDR3 length equals 17 residues. In DNA form, the CDR3 reads TGCGCCAGCAGGCAGTGGCCCCCCACAGAAACTGGAAACACCATATATTTT. Translating gives CASRQWPPTETGNTIYF.

The DNA for the CDR3 is TGTGCCAGCAGTTCGAGACTAGAGAGCACAGATACGCAGTATTTT. Protein sequence: CASSSRLESTDTQYF. J is TRBJ2-3 and V is TRBV28; D is possibly TRBD2 (6 bases). The germline V and J ends were trimmed by 4 bases and 0 bases, with 11 bases remaining between them. Germline assignment: CDR1 MDHEN and CDR2 SYDVKM. The CDR3 is made up of 15 amino acids.

This clone came up once. The genes are TRBV7-3 and TRBJ2-1; TRBD2 aligns across 7 bases. The CDR3 is made up of 15 amino acids. Germline values: CDR1 SGHTA, CDR2 FQGTGA. V was pared by 1 base and J by 0 bases, with 0 bases of the junction left unmatched. The CDR3 sequence is CASSLRTSSYNEQFF. The CDR3 DNA reads as TGTGCCAGCAGCTTAAGGACTAGCTCCTACAATGAGCAGTTCTTC.

The chain recombines TRBV6-5 with TRBJ1-4, with 7 bases matching TRBD1. CDR3 length equals 13 residues. Germline CDR1 and CDR2: MNHEY and SVGAGI. After removal of 11 bases from V and 4 bases from J, the junction contained 7 bases not matched to a gene. CDR3 region: CAVARDSNEKLFF. CDR3 sequence (DNA): TGTGCCGTAGCCCGGGACAGTAATGAAAAACTGTTTTTT.